This T cell receptor (beta chain) was observed in a study of post-analysis software for immune sequencing data. General study findings and limits: Included in a set of four or five TRBV segments more frequent in patients than controls were TRBV5-6, TRBV5-1 and TRBV20-1. For normalized Chao1 diversity, multiple sclerosis patients scored significantly lower than controls did.

Libraries were made from TCR beta cDNA, and they carried unique molecular identifiers. TCRdb analysed the PCR reads with MiXCR anew, one entry per CDR3 protein. Here the sample spans around 250,000 distinct CDR3 sequences, about 38% being singletons. CDR3 length: 15 amino acids. The germline V and J ends were trimmed by 2 bases and 5 bases, with 14 bases remaining between them. In germline, CDR1 is SGHTS, CDR2 YDEGEE. On this clonotype itself: Its antigen is not identified.

Sequencing input: blood. This TCR derives from a girl between 5 and 17 years old with multiple sclerosis. V usage is TRBV5-8 and J usage is TRBJ1-5; D not certain. The CDR3 sequence: CASSFGLDGYQPQHF. As DNA, the CDR3 is TGTGCCAGCAGCTTCGGCTTGGACGGCTATCAGCCCCAGCATTTT.